A single count supports the clone carrying this T cell receptor (beta chain). As yet, its antigen is unknown. Because it lacks the conserved phenylalanine or tryptophan at the end, this CDR3 is likely a read error. Trimming removed 5 bases from V and 7 bases from J, with 9 bases in between. The germline V gene encodes CDR1 DFQATT and CDR2 SNEGSKA (reference sequence). The CDR3 runs 12 residues. This specimen comes from a study of T-cell reconstitution after alpha-beta-depleted transplantation in children. Unique molecular identifiers were built into the TCRbeta library. MiXCR, run by TCRdb on the PCR reads, gives a single entry per CDR3 protein. The sample contains hundreds of thousands of distinct CDR3 sequences, around 13% of which appear only once. Study findings and constraints: T-cell counts and diversity were attributed mostly to newly produced T cells one year after transplant. Reported findings indicate that, about two months after transplant, alpha-beta T cells came from several hundred expanded clones, which were derived from non-depleted graft cells. Some patients' high day-60 TCRbeta diversity was traced to surviving recipient T cells and thymic progenitors.

The clonotype originates from a girl aged 2 to 9 with congenital amegakaryocytic thrombocytopenia, due to receive a stem cell transplant. The chain joins TRBV20-1 to TRBJ1-6; D is uncertain. The sequencing used PBMCs, collected before TCRalphabeta/CD19-depleted stem cell transplant. The CDR3 spells CSARVANSPLHV. In DNA, the CDR3 is TGCAGTGCTCGTGTGGCCAATTCACCCCTCCACGTT.